This T cell receptor (beta chain) was retrieved from a study of CD8+CD57+ T cells in acquired aplastic anemia. Study at large: 3 to 4 ug was the average amount of DNA from sorted CD4+ and CD8+ cells.

As regards this clonotype: Antigen unknown.

The TCR beta profiling, which covered VDJ combination and CDR3 sequence, was carried out using genomic DNA as the template. Each CDR3 protein is one row after TCRdb ran MiXCR on the reads. The table lists about 170,000 distinct CDR3 sequences, under 75% of them singletons. The CDR3 runs 14 residues. V lost 5 bases and J 6 bases, leaving 16 bases between the germline ends. Germline V gene data show CDR1 as SGHTA and CDR2 as FQGNSA. Study results and limitations: Patients showed no significant difference from controls in CD8+ Simpson's diversity.

The V gene is TRBV7-2, the J gene TRBJ1-2; possibly TRBD1 for D (6 bases). The TCR was taken from a human donor in good health. The sample comprised sorted CD4+, CD8+, or CD8+CD57+ T cells (not recorded which) from PBMCs. In DNA form, the CDR3 reads TGTGCCAGCAGCCAAGGGACATTTTTTAATGGCTACACCTTC. Its translation: CASSQGTFFNGYTF.